This T cell receptor (beta chain) was documented in a study of T cell responses to AZD1222 COVID-19 vaccine. Of note for this clone: The antigen is unknown.

Trimming took 5 bases from V and 7 from J; bases not matched to a gene: 13. This CDR3 has 15 residues. CDR1 is MNHEY, CDR2 SVGAGI, per germline. Clones were read by immunoSEQ multiplex PCR, and TCRdb kept only the in-frame ones, dropping some. The data contain roughly 98,000 clones, about 88% of them seen just once; the ten biggest clones take up about a sixth. General study findings and limits: Baseline testing showed seropositivity in only a handful of AZD1222 recipients. Per reports, nearly half of all spike-specific TCRs target regions that are unmutated in variants. At 160-218 and 743-854, vaccine-associated CD4 TCRs were dominant, and they spanned spike. Two AZD1222 doses significantly raised spike-specific TCR breadth and depth over controls.

The J gene is TRBJ2-7, the V gene TRBV6-5, with 8 bases aligning to TRBD2. The source material was peripheral blood, sampled 28 days after the second AZD1222 dose. The clonotype was recovered from an adult who received the AZD1222 COVID-19 vaccine. CDR3 sequence (DNA): TGTGCCAGCAGTCCCCCCCGGGGGGGGTTGGGGGAGCAGTACTTC. This translates into CASSPPRGGLGEQYF.